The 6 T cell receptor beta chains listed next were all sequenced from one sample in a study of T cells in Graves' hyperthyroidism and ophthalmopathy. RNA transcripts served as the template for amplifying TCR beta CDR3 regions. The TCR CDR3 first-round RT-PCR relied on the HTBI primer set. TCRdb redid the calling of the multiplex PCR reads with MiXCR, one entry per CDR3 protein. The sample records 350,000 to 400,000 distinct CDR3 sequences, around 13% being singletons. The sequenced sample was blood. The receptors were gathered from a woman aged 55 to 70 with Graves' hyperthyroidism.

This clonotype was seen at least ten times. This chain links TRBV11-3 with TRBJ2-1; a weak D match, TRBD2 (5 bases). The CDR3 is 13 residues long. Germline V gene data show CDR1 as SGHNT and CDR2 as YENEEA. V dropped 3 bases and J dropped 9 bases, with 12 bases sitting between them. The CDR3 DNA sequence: TGTGCCAGCAGCTTTTCTGGAGAGGGTGAGCAGTTCTTC. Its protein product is CASSFSGEGEQFF.

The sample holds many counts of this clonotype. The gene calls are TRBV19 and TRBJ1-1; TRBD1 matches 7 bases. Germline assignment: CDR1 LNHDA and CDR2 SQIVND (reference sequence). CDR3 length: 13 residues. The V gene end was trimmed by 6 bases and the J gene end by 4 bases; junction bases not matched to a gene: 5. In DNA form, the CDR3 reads TGTGCCAGTAGCCTACAGGGGTTCACTGAAGCTTTCTTT. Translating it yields CASSLQGFTEAFF.

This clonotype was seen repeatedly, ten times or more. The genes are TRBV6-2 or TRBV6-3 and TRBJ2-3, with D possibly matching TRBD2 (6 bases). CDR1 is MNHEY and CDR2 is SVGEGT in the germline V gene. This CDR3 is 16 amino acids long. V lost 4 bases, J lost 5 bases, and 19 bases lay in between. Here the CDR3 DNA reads TGTGCCAGCAGTTTTGGAACCTCTAGCGAGGGAGATACGCAGTATTTT. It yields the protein CASSFGTSSEGDTQYF.

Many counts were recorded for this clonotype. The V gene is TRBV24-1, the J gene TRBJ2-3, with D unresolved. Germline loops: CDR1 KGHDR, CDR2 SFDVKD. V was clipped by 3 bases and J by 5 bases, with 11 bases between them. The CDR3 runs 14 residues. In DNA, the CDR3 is TGTGCCACCAGTGATCGAGCCCTTGGAGATACGCAGTATTTT. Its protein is CATSDRALGDTQYF.

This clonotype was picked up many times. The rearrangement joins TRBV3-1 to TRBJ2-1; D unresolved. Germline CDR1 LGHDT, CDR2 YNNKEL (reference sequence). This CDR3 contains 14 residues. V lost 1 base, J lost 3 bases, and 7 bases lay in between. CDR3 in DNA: TGTGCCAGCAGCCAAGCCAGTAACTACAATGAGCAGTTCTTC. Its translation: CASSQASNYNEQFF.

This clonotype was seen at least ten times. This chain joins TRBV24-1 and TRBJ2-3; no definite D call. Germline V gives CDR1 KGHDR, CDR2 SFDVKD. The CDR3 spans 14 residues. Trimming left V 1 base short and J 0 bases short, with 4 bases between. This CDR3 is CATSDFRSTDTQYF. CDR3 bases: TGTGCCACCAGTGATTTCAGAAGCACAGATACGCAGTATTTT.